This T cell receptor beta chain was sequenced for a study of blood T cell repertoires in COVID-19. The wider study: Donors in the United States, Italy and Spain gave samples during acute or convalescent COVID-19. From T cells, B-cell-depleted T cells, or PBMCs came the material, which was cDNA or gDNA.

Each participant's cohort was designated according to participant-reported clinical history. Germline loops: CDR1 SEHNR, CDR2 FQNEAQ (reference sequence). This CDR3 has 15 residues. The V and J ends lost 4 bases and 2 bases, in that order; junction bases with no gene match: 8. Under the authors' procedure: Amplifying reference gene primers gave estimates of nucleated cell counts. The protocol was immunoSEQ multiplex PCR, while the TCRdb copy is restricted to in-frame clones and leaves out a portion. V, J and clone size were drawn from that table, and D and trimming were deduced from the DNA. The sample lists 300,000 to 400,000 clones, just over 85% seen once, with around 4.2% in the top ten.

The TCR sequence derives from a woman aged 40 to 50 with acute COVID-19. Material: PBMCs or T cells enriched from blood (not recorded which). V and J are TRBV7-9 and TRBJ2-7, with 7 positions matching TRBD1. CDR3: CASSSFGTDPYEQYF. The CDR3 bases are TGTGCCAGCAGCTCATTCGGGACAGACCCCTACGAGCAGTACTTC.